Below are 27 T cell receptor beta chains sequenced from a single sample in a study of blood T cell repertoires in COVID-19. TCRdb's copy holds only in-frame clones and misses some; the assay was immunoSEQ multiplex PCR. The table includes about 220,000 clones, approximately 83% detected once. Sequencing was carried out using PBMCs or T cells enriched from blood (not recorded which). The receptors come from a woman aged 55-70 years who had recovered from COVID-19.

The chain combines TRBV7-9 with TRBJ1-2, with a tentative D call TRBD1 (5 bases). The V gene's germline CDR1 is SEHNR and CDR2 FQNEAQ (reference sequence). Trimming stripped 5 bases from V and 4 bases from J, with 17 bases between. The CDR3 spans 15 residues. The CDR3: CASSPGSGGGYGYTF. In nucleotides, the CDR3 is TGTGCCAGCAGCCCGGGATCGGGGGGTGGCTATGGCTACACCTTC.

The chain links TRBV5-6 to TRBJ1-5; tentatively, D is TRBD1 (6 bases). Trimming took 0 bases from V and 4 from J, leaving 8 bases between them. The CDR3 length is 14 residues. Germline V gene lookup returns CDR1 SGHDT and CDR2 YYEEEE. CDR3 protein: CASSLGTGNQPQHF. The DNA of the CDR3 is TGTGCCAGCAGCTTGGGCACAGGGAATCAGCCCCAGCATTTT. Drawing the rest from reference TRBV5-6 and TRBJ1-5, the complete variable domain is DAGVTQSPTHLIKTRGQQVTLRCSPKSGHDTVSWYQQALGQGPQFIFQYYEEEERQRGNFPDRFSGHQFPNYSSELNVNALLLGDSALYLCASSLGTGNQPQHFGDGTRLSIL.

The chain couples TRBV18 to TRBJ1-5; 8 bases align to TRBD1. Losses at the gene ends were 0 bases for V and 3 bases for J; bases not matched to a gene: 7. The germline CDR1 and CDR2 sequences are KGHSH and LQKENI. The CDR3 covers 17 residues. The CDR3 nucleotides are TGTGCCAGCTCACCACCGAAAGGGGACAGGTTCAATCAGCCCCAGCATTTT. It specifies CASSPPKGDRFNQPQHF.

This chain links TRBV6-5 with TRBJ2-1; D perhaps matches TRBD1 (6 bases). V lost 2 bases, J lost 5 bases, and 13 bases lay in between. This CDR3 spans 15 amino acids. Germline V gene lookup returns CDR1 MNHEY and CDR2 SVGAGI. The CDR3 sequence: CASSYRQALNNEQFF. The CDR3 DNA reads as TGTGCCAGCAGTTACAGACAGGCCCTAAACAATGAGCAGTTCTTC.

This clone was recorded only once. This chain uses TRBV7-3 with TRBJ1-6, with a possible D match to TRBD1 (5 bases). CDR3 length: 13 amino acids. Trimming took 2 bases from V and 10 from J, leaving 9 bases between them. The germline V gene has CDR1 SGHTA and CDR2 FQGTGA. CDR3 protein: CASSLDRESPLHF. CDR3 in DNA: TGTGCCAGCAGCTTAGACAGAGAGTCACCCCTCCACTTT.

The V gene is TRBV7-2, the J gene TRBJ2-1; D ambiguous. The CDR3 contains 12 residues. Germline loops: CDR1 SGHTA, CDR2 FQGNSA. With 5 bases removed from V and 9 bases from J, the gap between germline ends came to 11 bases. DNA of the CDR3: TGTGCCAGCAGCCAACAGTATGGTGAGCAGTTCTTC. Translating gives CASSQQYGEQFF.

V is TRBV18 and J is TRBJ2-3, with 9 bases that match TRBD2. Germline-derived CDR1 and CDR2 are KGHSH and LQKENI. The V segment lost 2 bases and the J segment 6 bases; nucleotides outside the gene matches: 9. The CDR3 is 16 residues long. The CDR3 nucleotides are TGTGCCAGCTCACCAGATTCTAGCGGGGCCCCTGATACGCAGTATTTT. Its translation: CASSPDSSGAPDTQYF.

This clone was observed a single time. The chain recombines TRBV2 with TRBJ1-4; no definite D call. Trimming left V 6 bases short and J 5 bases short, with 10 bases between. CDR1 and CDR2 (germline): SNHLY, FYNNEI. The CDR3 is made up of 13 amino acids. The CDR3: CASSPTENEKLFF. CDR3 sequence (DNA): TGTGCCAGCAGCCCTACAGAGAATGAAAAACTGTTTTTT.

V usage is TRBV29-1 and J usage is TRBJ2-3; 12 bases are shared with TRBD2. Germline-derived CDR1 and CDR2 are SQVTM and ANQGSEA. The CDR3 contains 15 residues. The V gene end was trimmed by 3 bases and the J gene end by 4 bases; junction bases not matched to a gene: 5. The CDR3 here is CSVEPTSGSSDTQYF. The DNA for the CDR3 is TGCAGCGTTGAGCCGACTAGCGGGAGTTCAGATACGCAGTATTTT.

This clone appeared once. This chain uses TRBV6-2 or TRBV6-3 with TRBJ1-1; a possible D gene is TRBD1 (5 bases). CDR1 is MNHEY, CDR2 SVGEGT, per germline. With 4 bases removed from V and 0 bases from J, the gap between germline ends came to 18 bases. The CDR3 totals 17 residues. The CDR3 spells CASSSPGPATVNTEAFF. In DNA form, the CDR3 reads TGTGCCAGCAGTTCTCCCGGGCCCGCGACAGTGAACACTGAAGCTTTCTTT.

The chain uses TRBV7-8 and TRBJ2-2; 9 positions agree with TRBD2. Germline CDR1 reads SGHVS; CDR2 reads FQNEAQ. The ends lost 2 bases at V and 0 bases at J; junction bases unmatched: 7. This CDR3 has 18 amino acids. The CDR3 is CASSLQRGALTNTGELFF. CDR3 coding DNA: TGTGCCAGCAGCTTACAGCGGGGGGCACTCACGAACACCGGGGAGCTGTTTTTT.

The rearrangement joins TRBV30 to TRBJ1-6; tentative D call: TRBD1 (6 bases). Germline V gene lookup returns CDR1 GTSNPN and CDR2 SVGIG (reference sequence). This CDR3 has 13 residues. Trimming pared 0 bases from V and 9 bases from J, leaving 9 bases between. The CDR3, as DNA: TGTGCCTGGAGTGTCCAGGGGTCTTCACCCCTCCACTTT. It encodes CAWSVQGSSPLHF.

The chain joins TRBV12-3 or TRBV12-4 to TRBJ2-3; 11 positions agree with TRBD2. The CDR3 extends over 13 amino acids. The ends lost 7 bases at V and 11 bases at J; junction bases unmatched: 8. CDR3 nucleotide sequence: TGTGCCAGCATCTACGGACTAGCGGGTATGCAGTATTTT. Amino acid sequence: CASIYGLAGMQYF.

This clone was seen a few times. V usage is TRBV29-1 and J usage is TRBJ1-1; D gene unclear. V lost 7 bases and J lost 0, with 12 bases in between. Germline lookup yields CDR1 SQVTM and CDR2 ANQGSEA. The CDR3 has 13 amino acids. The CDR3 bases are TGCAGCGGAGGGCGGCGGATGAACACTGAAGCTTTCTTT. Translated: CSGGRRMNTEAFF.

The chain combines TRBV9 with TRBJ1-4, with TRBD1 matching 9 bases. The germline V gene has CDR1 SGDLS and CDR2 YYNGEE. The junction had 7 bases not matched to a gene; V was cut back by 3 bases and J by 7 bases. This CDR3 has 15 amino acids. CDR3 protein: CASSGRQGEAEKLFF. The CDR3 DNA reads TGTGCCAGCAGCGGCCGACAGGGGGAGGCTGAAAAACTGTTTTTT.

The chain links TRBV7-9 to TRBJ2-7; the match to TRBD2 covers 7 bases. This CDR3 is built from 14 residues. Trimming took 1 base from V and 7 from J; bases not matched to a gene: 7. Germline CDR1 reads SEHNR; CDR2 reads FQNEAQ (reference sequence). Here the CDR3 reads CASSLDPSGLEQYF. CDR3 sequence (DNA): TGTGCCAGCAGCTTAGATCCTAGCGGTTTAGAGCAGTACTTC.

The rearrangement uses TRBV5-1 and TRBJ1-2, with 7 bases lining up with TRBD1. Germline V gene data show CDR1 as SGHRS and CDR2 as YFSETQ. This CDR3 is 15 amino acids long. Trimming at V came to 0 bases and at J to 8 bases, leaving 10 bases not matched to a gene. The CDR3: CASSLAGTEERGYTF. The CDR3 coding sequence is TGCGCCAGCAGCTTGGCCGGGACAGAAGAGAGGGGCTACACCTTC.

The chain recombines TRBV19 with TRBJ2-2; 8 bases agree with TRBD1. Germline CDR1 LNHDA, CDR2 SQIVND (reference sequence). The trim removed 4 bases at V and 3 bases at J, leaving 4 bases unmatched. This CDR3 comprises 15 residues. The CDR3 DNA is TGTGCCAGTAGTACGGACAGGGCCTACACCGGGGAGCTGTTTTTT. Translated: CASSTDRAYTGELFF.

V usage is TRBV7-8 and J usage is TRBJ2-2, with 8 bases identical to TRBD2. This CDR3 is built from 17 residues. Germline values: CDR1 SGHVS, CDR2 FQNEAQ. V trimming: 4 bases; J trimming: 1 base; junction bases outside the gene matches: 8. The CDR3: CASSSTWTSRNTGELFF. The CDR3 bases are TGTGCCAGCAGCTCTACCTGGACTAGCCGGAACACCGGGGAGCTGTTTTTT.

This rearrangement joins TRBV21-1 to TRBJ1-1; the table gives TRBD1 as D, unverified against the DNA. TRBV21-1 is flagged as a pseudogene. The CDR3 contains 19 residues. The chain's CDR3 is CASSKARGGDRGRNTEAFF. CDR3 sequence (DNA): TGTGCCAGCAGCAAAGCGCGTGGTGGGGACAGGGGGCGAAACACTGAAGCTTTCTTT.

The genes are TRBV20-1 and TRBJ2-3; D unclear. Per the germline V gene, CDR1 is DFQATT and CDR2 is SNEGSKA (reference sequence). Trimming removed 4 bases from V and 5 bases from J, with 7 bases in between. The CDR3 spans 11 residues. CDR3 nucleotides: TGCAGTGCTACCCCCGGAGATACGCAGTATTTT. Its translation is CSATPGDTQYF.

V usage is TRBV6-6 and J usage is TRBJ1-1; TRBD1 might be the D (5 bases). Germline V gives CDR1 MNHNY, CDR2 SVGAGI (reference sequence). This CDR3 contains 13 residues. V was clipped by 6 bases and J by 4 bases, with 12 bases between them. The DNA of the CDR3 is TGTGCCAGCAGAGAACAGGTGGGCACTGAAGCTTTCTTT. It yields the protein CASREQVGTEAFF.

The rearrangement joins TRBV4-3 to TRBJ2-5; TRBD2 aligns across 9 bases. From germline, CDR1 is LGHNA and CDR2 YSLEER. The CDR3 is 15 residues long. Trimming cost V 1 base and J 5 bases; bases outside gene matches: 5. The CDR3 here is CASSQVWTSEETQYF. DNA for the CDR3: TGCGCCAGCAGCCAAGTTTGGACTAGCGAGGAGACCCAGTACTTC.

The V call is TRBV27, the J call TRBJ1-2, with 8 bases aligning to TRBD1. The CDR3 covers 15 residues. V was clipped by 5 bases and J by 1 base; unmatched bases: 6. CDR1 MNHEY and CDR2 SMNVEV come from the germline V gene (reference sequence). CDR3 loop: CASSPKTGGNYGYTF. CDR3 coding DNA: TGTGCCAGCAGTCCCAAAACAGGGGGTAACTATGGCTACACCTTC.

There are many counts of this clone. V gene TRBV6-5 combines with J gene TRBJ2-1; 7 bases align to TRBD1. The V gene end was trimmed by 7 bases and the J gene end by 13 bases; junction bases not matched to a gene: 13. Germline V gives CDR1 MNHEY, CDR2 SVGAGI. This CDR3 has 13 residues. CDR3 residues: CASIETGALGQFF. CDR3 nucleotide sequence: TGTGCCAGCATCGAAACAGGGGCCCTCGGCCAGTTCTTC.

The rearrangement links TRBV9 to TRBJ2-1, with D uncertain. V was trimmed by 0 bases and J by 3 bases, leaving 10 bases between them. This CDR3 is built from 15 residues. Germline V lookup: CDR1 SGDLS, CDR2 YYNGEE. The CDR3, as DNA: TGTGCCAGCAGCGTAGGAGAATTCGTCTACAATGAGCAGTTCTTC. Its translation is CASSVGEFVYNEQFF.

The chain links TRBV5-4 to TRBJ2-7; TRBD2 agrees at 11 bases. Germline V gene lookup returns CDR1 SGHNT and CDR2 YYREEE (reference sequence). The CDR3 loop spans 15 amino acids. V lost 4 bases and J lost 7; bases outside the gene matches: 10. This CDR3 reads CASSRLTSGTREQYF. CDR3 DNA sequence: TGTGCCAGCAGCCGCTTGACTAGCGGGACTAGGGAGCAGTACTTC.